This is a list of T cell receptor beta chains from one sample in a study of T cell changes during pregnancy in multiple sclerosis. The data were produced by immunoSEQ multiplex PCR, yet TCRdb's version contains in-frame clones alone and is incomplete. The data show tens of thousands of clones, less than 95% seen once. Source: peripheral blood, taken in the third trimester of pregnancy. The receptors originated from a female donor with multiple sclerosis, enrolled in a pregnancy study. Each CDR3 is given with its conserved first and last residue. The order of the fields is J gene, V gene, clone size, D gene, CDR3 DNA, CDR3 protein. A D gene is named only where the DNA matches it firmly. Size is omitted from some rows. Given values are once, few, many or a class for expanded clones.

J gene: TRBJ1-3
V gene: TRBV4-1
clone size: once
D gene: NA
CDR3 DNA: TGCGCCAGCAGCCAAGTGGCGGTCTCTGGAAACACCATATATTTT
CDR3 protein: CASSQVAVSGNTIYF

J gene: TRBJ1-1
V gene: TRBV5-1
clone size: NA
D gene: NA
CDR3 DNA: TGCGCCAGCAGCTTCCTGACAGATTCAACCCTGAACACTGAAGCTTTCTTT
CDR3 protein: CASSFLTDSTLNTEAFF

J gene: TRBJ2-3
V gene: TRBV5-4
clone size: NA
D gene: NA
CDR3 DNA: TGTGCCAGCACGGACAGTTCTAGCACAGATACGCAGTATTTT
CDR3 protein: CASTDSSSTDTQYF

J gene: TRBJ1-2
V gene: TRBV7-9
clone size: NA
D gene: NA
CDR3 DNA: TGTGCCAGCACCACGGAGTTCGATGGCTACACCTTC
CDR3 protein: CASTTEFDGYTF

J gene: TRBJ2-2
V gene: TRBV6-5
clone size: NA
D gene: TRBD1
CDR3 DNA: TGTGCCAGCAGTTACTCGACAGGGGGCACCGGGGAGCTGTTTTTT
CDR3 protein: CASSYSTGGTGELFF

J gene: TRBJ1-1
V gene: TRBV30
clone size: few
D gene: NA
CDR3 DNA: TGTGCCTGGAGTATCTACAGTAACACTGAAGCTTTCTTT
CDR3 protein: CAWSIYSNTEAFF

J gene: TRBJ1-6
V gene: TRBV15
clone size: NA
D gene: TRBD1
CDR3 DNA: TGTGCCACCAGCAGCGCCGGGACAGAGAATTCACCCCTCCACTTT
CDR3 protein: CATSSAGTENSPLHF

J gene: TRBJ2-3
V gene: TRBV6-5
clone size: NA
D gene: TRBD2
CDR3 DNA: TGTGCCAGCAGCTTAGCGGGGGGGGGCAATACGCAGTATTTT
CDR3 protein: CASSLAGGGNTQYF

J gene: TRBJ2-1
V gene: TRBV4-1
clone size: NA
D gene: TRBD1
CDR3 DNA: TGCGCCAGCAGCCAAGAAGGAGTGGGACAGGGTGATGAGCAGTTCTTC
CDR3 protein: CASSQEGVGQGDEQFF

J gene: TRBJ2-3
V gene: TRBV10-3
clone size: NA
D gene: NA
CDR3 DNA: TGTGCCACGGGGGTCGGGGGGCCGGGGGATACGCAGTATTTT
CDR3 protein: CATGVGGPGDTQYF

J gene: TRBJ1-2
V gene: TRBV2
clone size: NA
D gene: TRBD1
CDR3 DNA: TGTGCCAGCAATAGACAGGGTGATAACTATGGCTACACCTTC
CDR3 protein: CASNRQGDNYGYTF

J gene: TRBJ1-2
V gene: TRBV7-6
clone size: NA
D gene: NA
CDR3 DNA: TGTGCCAGCAGCGGATATACCCCGGACTCTAACTATGGCTACACCTTC
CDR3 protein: CASSGYTPDSNYGYTF

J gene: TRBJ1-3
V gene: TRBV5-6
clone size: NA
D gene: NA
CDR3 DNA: TGTGCCAGCAGCTTCGGGTCGCCTGGAAACACCATATATTTT
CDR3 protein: CASSFGSPGNTIYF

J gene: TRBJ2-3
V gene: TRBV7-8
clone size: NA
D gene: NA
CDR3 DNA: TGTGCCAGCACCCAGGGGTGGGTGGGGGGCACAGATACGCAGTATTTT
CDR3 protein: CASTQGWVGGTDTQYF

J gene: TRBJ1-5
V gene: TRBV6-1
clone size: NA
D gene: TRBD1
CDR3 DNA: TGTGCCGTCAAGACAGGGGGCAATCAGCCCCAGCATTTT
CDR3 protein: CAVKTGGNQPQHF

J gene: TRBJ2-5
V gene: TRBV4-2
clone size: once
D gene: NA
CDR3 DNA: TGTGCCAGCAGTCCCCCCTCGGAGACCCAGTACTTC
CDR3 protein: CASSPPSETQYF

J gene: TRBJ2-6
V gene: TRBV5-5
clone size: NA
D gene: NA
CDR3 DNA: TGTGCCAGCAGCTTGCTAGAGGTCTCTGGGGCCAACGTCCTGACTTTC
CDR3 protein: CASSLLEVSGANVLTF

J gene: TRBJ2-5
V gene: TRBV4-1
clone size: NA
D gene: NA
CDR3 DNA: TGCGCCAGCAGCCAAGATATCGGACAGCAAGAGACCCAGTACTTC
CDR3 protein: CASSQDIGQQETQYF

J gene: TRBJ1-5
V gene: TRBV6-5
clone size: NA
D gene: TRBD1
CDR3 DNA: TGTGCCAGCAGTTACGGGACAGGCAATCAGCCCCAGCATTTT
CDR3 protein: CASSYGTGNQPQHF

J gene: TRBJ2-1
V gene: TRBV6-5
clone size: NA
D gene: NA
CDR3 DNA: TGTGCCAGCAGGGGGGACGGGAGCTCCTACAATGAGCAGTTCTTC
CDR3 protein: CASRGDGSSYNEQFF

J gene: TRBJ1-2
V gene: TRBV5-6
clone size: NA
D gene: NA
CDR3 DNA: TGTGCCAGCAGCTTGGCAGGGAACTATGGCTACACCTTC
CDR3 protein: CASSLAGNYGYTF

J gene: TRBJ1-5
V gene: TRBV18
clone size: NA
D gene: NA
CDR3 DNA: TGTGCCACCTCCAGGGAGGTGGGCAATCAGCCCCAGCATTTT
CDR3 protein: CATSREVGNQPQHF

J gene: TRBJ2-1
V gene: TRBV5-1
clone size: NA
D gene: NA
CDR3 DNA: TGCGCCAGCAGCTTGTCCACTAGAGGGTACAATGAGCAGTTCTTC
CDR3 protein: CASSLSTRGYNEQFF

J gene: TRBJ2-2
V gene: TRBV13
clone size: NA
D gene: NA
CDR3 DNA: TGTGCCAGCAGCTTAGTGTTAACCGGGGAGCTGTTTTTT
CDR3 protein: CASSLVLTGELFF

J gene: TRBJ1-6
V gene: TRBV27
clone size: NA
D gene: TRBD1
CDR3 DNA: TGTGCCAGCAGACGGACAGGGGAAGGGAGGTCACCCCTCCACTTT
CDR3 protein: CASRRTGEGRSPLHF

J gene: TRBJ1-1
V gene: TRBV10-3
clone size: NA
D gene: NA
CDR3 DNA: TGTGCCATCAGTGACGACGTTAGGGGACAAAGGGGAGCTTTCTTT
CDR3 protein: CAISDDVRGQRGAFF

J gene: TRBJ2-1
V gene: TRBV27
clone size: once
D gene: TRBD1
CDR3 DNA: TGTGCCAGCAGTTCGGGACAGGGTAGCTATGAGCAGTTCTTC
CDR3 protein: CASSSGQGSYEQFF

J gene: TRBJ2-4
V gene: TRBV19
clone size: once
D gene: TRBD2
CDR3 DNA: TGTGCCAGTAGTATAGAGCGGGGGAGAGTTCAGTACTTC
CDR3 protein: CASSIERGRVQYF

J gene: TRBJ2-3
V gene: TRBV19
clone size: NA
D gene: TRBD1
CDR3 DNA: TGTGCCAGTAGTATACAGGGGGCCCGGACGGATACGCAGTATTTT
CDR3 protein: CASSIQGARTDTQYF

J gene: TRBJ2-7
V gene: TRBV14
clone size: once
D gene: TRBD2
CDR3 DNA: TGTGCCAGCAGCCAAGTAAGGGTACTAGCGGTCCACGAGCAGTACTTC
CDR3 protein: CASSQVRVLAVHEQYF

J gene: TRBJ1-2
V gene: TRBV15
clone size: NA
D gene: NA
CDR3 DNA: TGTGCCACCAGCAGAGGGGACACAACAAACTATGGCTACACCTTC
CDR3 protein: CATSRGDTTNYGYTF

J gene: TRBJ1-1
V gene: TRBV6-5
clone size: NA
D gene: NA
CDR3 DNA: TGTGCCAGCAGTTTTAGGAGGAACACTGAAGCTTTCTTT
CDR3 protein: CASSFRRNTEAFF

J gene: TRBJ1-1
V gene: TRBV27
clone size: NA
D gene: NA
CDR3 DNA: TGTGCCAGCAGGACGGGGACTGAAGCTTTCTTT
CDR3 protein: CASRTGTEAFF

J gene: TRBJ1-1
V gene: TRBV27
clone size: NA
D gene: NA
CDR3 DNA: TGTGCCAGCAGTCTCATCCAGGGGCCTGAAGCTTTCTTT
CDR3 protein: CASSLIQGPEAFF

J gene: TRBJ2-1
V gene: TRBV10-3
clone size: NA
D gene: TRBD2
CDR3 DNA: TGTGCCATCAGTGTGGCTAGCGGGGGAAATGAGCAGTTCTTC
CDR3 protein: CAISVASGGNEQFF

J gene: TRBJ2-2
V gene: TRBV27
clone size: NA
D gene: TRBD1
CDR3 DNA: TGTGCCAGCAGGACACAGGGGGAACCCATTGGTGACGGGGAGCTGTTTTTT
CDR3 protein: CASRTQGEPIGDGELFF

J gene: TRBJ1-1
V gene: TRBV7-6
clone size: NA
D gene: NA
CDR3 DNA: TGTGCCAGCAGCTCAGATACCACAGGGACGGGCACTGAAGCTTTCTTT
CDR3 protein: CASSSDTTGTGTEAFF

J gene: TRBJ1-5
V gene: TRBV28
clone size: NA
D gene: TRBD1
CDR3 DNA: TGTGCCAGCAGTTTCCCTACCCCGGGACAGATGAATCAGCCCCAGCATTTT
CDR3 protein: CASSFPTPGQMNQPQHF

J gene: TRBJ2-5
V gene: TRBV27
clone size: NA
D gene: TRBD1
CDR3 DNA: TGTGCCAGCAGTTTATCTACAGGGGGATCAGAGACCCAGTACTTC
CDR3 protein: CASSLSTGGSETQYF

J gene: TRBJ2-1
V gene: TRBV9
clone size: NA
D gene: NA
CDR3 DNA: TGTGCCAGCAGCCCCCCGGCTAGGGGTATCAATGAGCAGTTCTTC
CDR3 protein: CASSPPARGINEQFF

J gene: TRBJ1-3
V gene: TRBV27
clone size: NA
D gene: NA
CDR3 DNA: TGTGCCAGCAGTTTAACAGGGACAAACACCATATATTTT
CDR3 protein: CASSLTGTNTIYF

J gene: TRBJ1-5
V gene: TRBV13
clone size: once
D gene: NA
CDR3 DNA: TGTGCCAGCAGCCAGGCAGGCGGCGGGAGCAATCAGCCCCAGCATTTT
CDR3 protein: CASSQAGGGSNQPQHF

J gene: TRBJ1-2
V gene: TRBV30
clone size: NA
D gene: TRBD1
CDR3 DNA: TGTGCCTGGATGAGGACAGGGGGCGATTATGGCTACACCTTC
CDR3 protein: CAWMRTGGDYGYTF

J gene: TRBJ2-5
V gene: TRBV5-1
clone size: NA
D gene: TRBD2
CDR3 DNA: TGCGCCAGCAGCTTGGGAGCGGGGGGGCCTACCGGGACCCAGTACTTC
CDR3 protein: CASSLGAGGPTGTQYF

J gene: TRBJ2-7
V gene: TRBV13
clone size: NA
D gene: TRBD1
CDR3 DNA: TGTGCCAGCAGCTTTGAGGGACAGGGGGCCTACGAGCAGTACTTC
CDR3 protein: CASSFEGQGAYEQYF

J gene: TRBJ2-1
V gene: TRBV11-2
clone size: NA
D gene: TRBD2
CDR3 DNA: TGTGCCAGCAGCCCCACGCGCGGGGGGGCCAATGAGCAGTTCTTC
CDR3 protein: CASSPTRGGANEQFF

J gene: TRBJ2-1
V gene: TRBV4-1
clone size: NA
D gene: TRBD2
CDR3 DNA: TGCGCCAGCAGCCAAGAGGAGATGGTGCGGGGGGATGAGCAGTTCTTC
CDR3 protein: CASSQEEMVRGDEQFF

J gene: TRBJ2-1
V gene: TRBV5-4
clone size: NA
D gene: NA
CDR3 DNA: TGTGCCAGCAGCTTTAGCCCGGGGGATAATGAGCAGTTCTTC
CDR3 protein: CASSFSPGDNEQFF

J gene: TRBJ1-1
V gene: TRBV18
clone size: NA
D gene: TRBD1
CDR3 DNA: TGTGCCAGCTCACCAGGGACAGGGCCTGGAGCTTTCTTT
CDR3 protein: CASSPGTGPGAFF

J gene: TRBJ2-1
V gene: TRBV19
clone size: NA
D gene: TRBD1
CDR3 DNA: TGTGCCGCGGGACAGGGGGCAGGTGAGCAGTTCTTC
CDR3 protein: CAAGQGAGEQFF

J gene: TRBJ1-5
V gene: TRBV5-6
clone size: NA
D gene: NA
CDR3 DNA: TGTGCCAGCAGCTCGGTCGGGAGCACCCAGCATTTT
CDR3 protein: CASSSVGSTQHF

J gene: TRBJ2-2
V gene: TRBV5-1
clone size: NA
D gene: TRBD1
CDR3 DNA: TGCGCCAGCAGCTTGGGGGGACAGGGGAACACCGGGGAGCTGTTTTTT
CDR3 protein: CASSLGGQGNTGELFF

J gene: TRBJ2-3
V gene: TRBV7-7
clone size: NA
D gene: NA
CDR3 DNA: TGTGCTAGCAGCTTAGATCCAGCAGATACGCAGTATTTT
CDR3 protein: CASSLDPADTQYF

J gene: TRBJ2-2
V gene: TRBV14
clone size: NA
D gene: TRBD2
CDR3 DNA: TGTGCCAGCAGCCAAGTACTAGCGGGGTTAACCGGGGAGCTGTTTTTT
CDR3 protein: CASSQVLAGLTGELFF

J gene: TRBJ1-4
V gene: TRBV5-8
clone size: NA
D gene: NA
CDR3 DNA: TGTGCCAGCAGCTTGGCAGGGGCGAGGAGGGAAAAACTGTTTTTT
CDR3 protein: CASSLAGARREKLFF

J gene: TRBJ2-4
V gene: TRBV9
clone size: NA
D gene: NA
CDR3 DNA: TGTGCCAGTTCGGGACACCGAAACATTCAGTACTTC
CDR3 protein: CASSGHRNIQYF

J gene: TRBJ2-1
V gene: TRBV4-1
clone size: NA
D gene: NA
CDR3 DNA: TGCGCCAGCAGCCTAATAACGACCGCTGGATCGGGAAATGAGCAGTTCTTC
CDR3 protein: CASSLITTAGSGNEQFF

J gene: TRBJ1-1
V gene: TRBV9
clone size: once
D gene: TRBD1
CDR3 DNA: TGTGCCAGCAGCGCCTCCAGGACAGGGACTTACATAGTGGGTGAAGCTTTCTTT
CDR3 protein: CASSASRTGTYIVGEAFF

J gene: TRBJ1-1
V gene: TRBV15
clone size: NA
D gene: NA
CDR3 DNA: TGTGCCACCAGCGTCGACTTGAACACTGAAGCTTTCTTT
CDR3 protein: CATSVDLNTEAFF

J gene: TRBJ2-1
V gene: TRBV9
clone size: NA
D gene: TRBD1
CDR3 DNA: TGTGCCAGCAGCGTAGGACAGGGATCCTACAATGAGCAGTTCTTC
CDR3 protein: CASSVGQGSYNEQFF